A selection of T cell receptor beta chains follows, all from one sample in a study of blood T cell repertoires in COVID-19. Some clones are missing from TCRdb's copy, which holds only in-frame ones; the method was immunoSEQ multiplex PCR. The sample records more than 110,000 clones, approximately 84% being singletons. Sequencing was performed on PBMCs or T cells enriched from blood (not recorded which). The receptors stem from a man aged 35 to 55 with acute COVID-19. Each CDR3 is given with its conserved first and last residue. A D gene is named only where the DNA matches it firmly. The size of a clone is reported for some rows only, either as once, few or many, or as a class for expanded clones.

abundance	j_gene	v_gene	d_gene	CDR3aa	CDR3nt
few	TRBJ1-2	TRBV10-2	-	CASSEPGDHYGYTF	TGCGCCAGCAGTGAGCCAGGGGATCACTATGGCTACACCTTC
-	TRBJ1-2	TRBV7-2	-	CASSLTFSGTYGYTF	TGTGCCAGCAGCTTAACGTTTTCGGGTACCTATGGCTACACCTTC
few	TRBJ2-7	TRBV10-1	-	CASSDFDEQYF	TGCGCCAGCAGTGATTTCGACGAGCAGTACTTC
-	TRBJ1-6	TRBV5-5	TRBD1	CASSFLGTGNSPLHF	TGTGCCAGCAGCTTCTTAGGGACAGGGAATTCACCCCTCCACTTT
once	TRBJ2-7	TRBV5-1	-	CASSLDLGRTYEQYF	TGCGCCAGCAGCTTGGATCTGGGCAGGACCTACGAGCAGTACTTC
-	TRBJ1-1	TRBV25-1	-	CASSETENTEAFF	TGTGCCAGCAGTGAAACAGAAAACACTGAAGCTTTCTTT
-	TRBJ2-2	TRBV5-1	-	CASSHGRGADGELFF	TGCGCCAGCAGCCACGGACGGGGGGCGGACGGGGAGCTGTTTTTT
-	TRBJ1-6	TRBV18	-	CASSPDSGYSPLHF	TGTGCCAGCTCACCTGACTCTGGATATTCACCCCTCCACTTT
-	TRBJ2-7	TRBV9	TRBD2	CASSVSGGRTYEQYF	TGTGCCAGCAGCGTAAGCGGGGGGCGCACCTACGAGCAGTACTTC
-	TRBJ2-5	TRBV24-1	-	CATRSTNQETQYF	TGTGCCACCAGATCAACTAACCAAGAGACCCAGTACTTC
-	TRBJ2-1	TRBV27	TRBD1	CASSQGAHNEQFF	TGTGCCAGCAGTCAGGGGGCCCACAATGAGCAGTTCTTC
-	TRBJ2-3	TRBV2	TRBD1	CASSPGTGVTDTQYF	TGTGCCAGCAGTCCGGGGACAGGGGTCACAGATACGCAGTATTTT
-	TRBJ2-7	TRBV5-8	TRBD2	CASSLEIAGRYEQYF	TGTGCCAGCAGCTTGGAGATAGCGGGAAGGTACGAGCAGTACTTC